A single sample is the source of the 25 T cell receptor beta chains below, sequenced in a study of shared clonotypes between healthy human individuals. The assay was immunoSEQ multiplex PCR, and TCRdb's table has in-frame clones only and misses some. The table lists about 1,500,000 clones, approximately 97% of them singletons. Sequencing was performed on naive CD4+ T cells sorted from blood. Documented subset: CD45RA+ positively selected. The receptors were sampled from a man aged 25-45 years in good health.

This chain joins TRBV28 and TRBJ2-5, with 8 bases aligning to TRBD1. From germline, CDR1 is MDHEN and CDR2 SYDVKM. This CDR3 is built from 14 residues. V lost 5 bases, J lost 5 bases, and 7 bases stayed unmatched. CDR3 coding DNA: TGTGCCAGCAGTCCAGGGACAGGACGGGAGACCCAGTACTTC. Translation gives CASSPGTGRETQYF.

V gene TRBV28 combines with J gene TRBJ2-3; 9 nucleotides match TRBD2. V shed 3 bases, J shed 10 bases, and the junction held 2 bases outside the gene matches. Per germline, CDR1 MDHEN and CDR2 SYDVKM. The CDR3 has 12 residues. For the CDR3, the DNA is TGTGCCAGCAGTTTTTTAGCGGGAGCGCAGTATTTT. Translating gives CASSFLAGAQYF.

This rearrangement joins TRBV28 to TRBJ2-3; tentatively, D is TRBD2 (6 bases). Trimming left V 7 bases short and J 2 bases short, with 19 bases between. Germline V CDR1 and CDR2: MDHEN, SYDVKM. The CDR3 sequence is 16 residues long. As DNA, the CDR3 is TGTGCCAGCATTCCCTCGCGGGGACCCTTCACAGATACGCAGTATTTT. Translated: CASIPSRGPFTDTQYF.

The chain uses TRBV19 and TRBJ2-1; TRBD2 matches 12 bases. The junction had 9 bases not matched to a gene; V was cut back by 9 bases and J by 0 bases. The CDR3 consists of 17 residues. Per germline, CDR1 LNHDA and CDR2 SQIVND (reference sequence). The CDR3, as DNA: TGTGCCAGCTGCCCAACTAGCGGGAGGAGCTCCTACAATGAGCAGTTCTTC. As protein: CASCPTSGRSSYNEQFF.

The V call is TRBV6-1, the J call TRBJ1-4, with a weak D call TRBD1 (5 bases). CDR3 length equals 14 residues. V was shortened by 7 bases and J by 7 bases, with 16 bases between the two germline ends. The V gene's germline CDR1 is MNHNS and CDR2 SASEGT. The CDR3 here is CASTYQPGGEKLFF. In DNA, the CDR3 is TGTGCCAGCACTTATCAGCCCGGGGGTGAAAAACTGTTTTTT.

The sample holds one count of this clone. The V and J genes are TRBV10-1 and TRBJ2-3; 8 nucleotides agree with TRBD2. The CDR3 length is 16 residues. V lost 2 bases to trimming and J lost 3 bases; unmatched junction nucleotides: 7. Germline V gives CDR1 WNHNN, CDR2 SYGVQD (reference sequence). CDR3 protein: CASSEVAGGLTDTQYF. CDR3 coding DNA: TGCGCCAGCAGTGAGGTTGCGGGAGGACTTACAGATACGCAGTATTTT.

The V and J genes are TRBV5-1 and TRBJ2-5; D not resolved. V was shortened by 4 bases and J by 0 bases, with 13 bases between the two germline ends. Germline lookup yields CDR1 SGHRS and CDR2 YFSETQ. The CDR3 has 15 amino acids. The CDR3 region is CASSRPRGYQETQYF. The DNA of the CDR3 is TGCGCCAGCAGCCGCCCGAGAGGCTACCAAGAGACCCAGTACTTC.

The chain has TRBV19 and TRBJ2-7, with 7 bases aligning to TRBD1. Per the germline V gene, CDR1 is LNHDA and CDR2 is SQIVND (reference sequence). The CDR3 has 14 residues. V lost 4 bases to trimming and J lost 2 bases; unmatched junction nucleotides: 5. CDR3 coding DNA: TGTGCCAGTAGTACCCCGGGACAGACCTACGAGCAGTACTTC. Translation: CASSTPGQTYEQYF.

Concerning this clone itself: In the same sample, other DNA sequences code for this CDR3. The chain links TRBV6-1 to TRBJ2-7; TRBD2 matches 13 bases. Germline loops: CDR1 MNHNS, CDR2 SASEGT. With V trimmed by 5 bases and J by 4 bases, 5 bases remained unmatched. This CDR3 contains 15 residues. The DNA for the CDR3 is TGTGCCAGCAGTCCCACTAGCGGGAGGGCGTACGAGCAGTACTTC. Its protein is CASSPTSGRAYEQYF.

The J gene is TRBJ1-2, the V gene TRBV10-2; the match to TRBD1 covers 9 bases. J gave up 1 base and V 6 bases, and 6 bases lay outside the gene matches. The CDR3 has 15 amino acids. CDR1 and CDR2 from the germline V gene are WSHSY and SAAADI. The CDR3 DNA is TGCGCCAGCAGGGGGATGACAGGGGGTAACTATGGCTACACCTTC. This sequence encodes CASRGMTGGNYGYTF.

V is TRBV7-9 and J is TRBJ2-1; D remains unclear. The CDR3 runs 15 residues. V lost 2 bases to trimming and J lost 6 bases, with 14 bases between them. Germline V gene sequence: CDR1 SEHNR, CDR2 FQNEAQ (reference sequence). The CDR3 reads CASSLRAPMGNEQFF. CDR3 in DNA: TGTGCCAGCAGCTTACGGGCCCCCATGGGCAATGAGCAGTTCTTC. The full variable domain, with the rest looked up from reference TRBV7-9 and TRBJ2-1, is DTGVSQNPRHKITKRGQNVTFRCDPISEHNRLYWYRQTLGQGPEFLTYFQNEAQLEKSRLLSDRFSAERPKGSFSTLEIQRTEQGDSAMYLCASSLRAPMGNEQFFGPGTRLTVL.

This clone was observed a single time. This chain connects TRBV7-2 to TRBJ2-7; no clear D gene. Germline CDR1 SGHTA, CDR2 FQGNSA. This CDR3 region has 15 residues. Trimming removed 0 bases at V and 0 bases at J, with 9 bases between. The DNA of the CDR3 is TGTGCCAGCAGCTTAGCAGATTGGAGCTCCTACGAGCAGTACTTC. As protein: CASSLADWSSYEQYF.

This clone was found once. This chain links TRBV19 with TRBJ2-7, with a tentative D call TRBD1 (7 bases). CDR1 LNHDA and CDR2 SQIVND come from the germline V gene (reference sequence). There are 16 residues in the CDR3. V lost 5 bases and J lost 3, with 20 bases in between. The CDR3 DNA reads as TGTGCCAGTAGTTCCTACTGGGGGGACAGCCGCTACGAGCAGTACTTC. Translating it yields CASSSYWGDSRYEQYF.

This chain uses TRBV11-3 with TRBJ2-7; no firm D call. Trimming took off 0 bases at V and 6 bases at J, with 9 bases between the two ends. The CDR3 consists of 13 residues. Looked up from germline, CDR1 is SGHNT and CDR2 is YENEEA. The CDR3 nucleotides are TGTGCCAGCAGCTTAGATGAACTCACCGAGCAGTACTTC. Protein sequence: CASSLDELTEQYF.

The CDR3 DNA sequence: TGTGCCAGCAGTGACGAGCTCTTCCTCTCGGTTAAGTATTTT. This sequence encodes CASSDELFLSVKYF. The chain links TRBV6-1 to TRBJ2-3; no reliable D call. Germline V lookup: CDR1 MNHNS, CDR2 SASEGT. Trimming shortened V by 3 bases and J by 13 bases, and 20 bases separated the two germline ends. This CDR3 is 14 amino acids long.

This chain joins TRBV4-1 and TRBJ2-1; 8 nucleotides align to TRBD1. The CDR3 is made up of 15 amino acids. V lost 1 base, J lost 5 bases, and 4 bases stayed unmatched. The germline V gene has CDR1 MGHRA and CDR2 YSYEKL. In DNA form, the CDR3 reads TGCGCCAGCAGCCAAGGACGACAGGGGAACAATGAGCAGTTCTTC. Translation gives CASSQGRQGNNEQFF.

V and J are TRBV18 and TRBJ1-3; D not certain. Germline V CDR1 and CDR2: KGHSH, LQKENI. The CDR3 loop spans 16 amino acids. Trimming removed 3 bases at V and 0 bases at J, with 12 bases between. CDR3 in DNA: TGTGCCAGCTCACCTGTTGAGGGAAGCTCTGGAAACACCATATATTTT. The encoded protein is CASSPVEGSSGNTIYF.

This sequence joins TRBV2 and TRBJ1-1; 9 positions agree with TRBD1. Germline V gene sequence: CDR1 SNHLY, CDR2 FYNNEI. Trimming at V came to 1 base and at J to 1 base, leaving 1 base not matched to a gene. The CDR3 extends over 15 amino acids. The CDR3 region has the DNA TGTGCCAGCAGTGAAGGACAGGGGGGGAACACTGAAGCTTTCTTT. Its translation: CASSEGQGGNTEAFF. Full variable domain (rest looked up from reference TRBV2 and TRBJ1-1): EPEVTQTPSHQVTQMGQEVILRCVPISNHLYFYWYRQILGQKVEFLVSFYNNEISEKSEIFDDQFSVERPDGSNFTLKIRSTKLEDSAMYFCASSEGQGGNTEAFFGQGTRLTVV.

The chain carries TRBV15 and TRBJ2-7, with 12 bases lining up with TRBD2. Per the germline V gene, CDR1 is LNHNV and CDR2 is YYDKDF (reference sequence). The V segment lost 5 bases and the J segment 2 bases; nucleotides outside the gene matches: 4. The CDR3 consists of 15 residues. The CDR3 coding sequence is TGTGCCACCAGCGGAGGACTAGCGGGAACCTACGAGCAGTACTTC. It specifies CATSGGLAGTYEQYF. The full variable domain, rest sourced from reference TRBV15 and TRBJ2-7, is DAMVIQNPRYQVTQFGKPVTLSCSQTLNHNVMYWYQQKSSQAPKLLFHYYDKDFNNEADTPDNFQSRRPNTSFCFLDIRSPGLGDTAMYLCATSGGLAGTYEQYFGPGTRLTVT.

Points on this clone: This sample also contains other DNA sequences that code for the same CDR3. This CDR3 is CASSYSRGVGYGYTF. CDR3 DNA sequence: TGTGCCAGCAGTTACTCGAGGGGAGTCGGCTATGGCTACACCTTC. The J gene is TRBJ1-2, the V gene TRBV6-5, with D perhaps matching TRBD1 (5 bases). Germline loops: CDR1 MNHEY, CDR2 SVGAGI. V lost 0 bases, J lost 4 bases, and 12 bases lay in between. The CDR3 loop spans 15 amino acids.

Written as DNA, the CDR3 is TGTGCCAGCTTCTCAACGGGAGGCTACACCTTC. This translates into CASFSTGGYTF. The V and J genes are TRBV5-4 and TRBJ1-2; D unclear. V lost 7 bases and J lost 8, with 12 bases in between. Germline V gives CDR1 SGHNT, CDR2 YYREEE (reference sequence). The CDR3 spans 11 residues.

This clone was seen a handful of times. CDR3 in DNA: TGTGCCAGCAGTTTTTCGGGGGCCGGGGGCAATCAGCCCCAGCATTTT. Protein sequence: CASSFSGAGGNQPQHF. This chain links TRBV28 with TRBJ1-5; D perhaps matches TRBD1 (6 bases). Germline CDR1 MDHEN, CDR2 SYDVKM. The CDR3 spans 16 residues. V was shortened by 3 bases and J by 2 bases, with 14 bases between the two germline ends.

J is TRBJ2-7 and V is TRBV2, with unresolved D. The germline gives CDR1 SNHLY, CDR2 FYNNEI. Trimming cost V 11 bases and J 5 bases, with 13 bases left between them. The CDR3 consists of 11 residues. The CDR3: CAGSQAHEQYF. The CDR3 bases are TGTGCCGGCTCGCAGGCCCACGAGCAGTACTTC.

The CDR3 nucleotides read TGCGCCAGCAGCCAACCCCGACAGGCCAGCACAGATACGCAGTATTTT. Translated, it gives CASSQPRQASTDTQYF. The chain has TRBV4-1 and TRBJ2-3; a weak D match, TRBD1 (6 bases). Trimming removed 2 bases at V and 0 bases at J, with 12 bases between. CDR1 is MGHRA and CDR2 is YSYEKL in the germline V gene. This CDR3 has 16 amino acids.

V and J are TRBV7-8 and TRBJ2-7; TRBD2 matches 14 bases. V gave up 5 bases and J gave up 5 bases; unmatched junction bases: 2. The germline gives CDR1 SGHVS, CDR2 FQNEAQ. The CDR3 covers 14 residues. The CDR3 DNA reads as TGTGCCAGCAGCACGGGACTAGCGGGAGACGAGCAGTACTTC. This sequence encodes CASSTGLAGDEQYF.